This T cell receptor (beta chain) was observed in a study of T cell clones after liver transplantation. Looking at the study overall: Immunosuppression withdrawal was tried within 2 years after liver transplantation in this trial. Draws occurred before transplant, before withdrawal, and after complete or failed withdrawal. TCRbeta sequencing after a pre-transplant mixed lymphocyte reaction identified graft-donor-reactive clones, later tracked in post-transplant blood.

Produced via immunoSEQ multiplex PCR; TCRdb's table is partial and in-frame only. The sample contains roughly 57,000 clones, 60% to 80% of which appear only once. V lost 0 bases and J lost 5, with 11 bases in between. Germline V gene sequence: CDR1 SGHRS, CDR2 YFSETQ. This CDR3 spans 14 amino acids. The rearrangement links TRBV5-1 to TRBJ1-2; TRBD1 might be the D (6 bases). The TCR was taken from a human donor who received a liver transplant. Sequencing was performed on CD4+ T cells from blood, taken before liver transplant. CDR3 bases: TGCGCCAGCAGCTTGGCAGGGGAGAGTTATGGCTACACCTTC. Translated, it gives CASSLAGESYGYTF.